Listed below are T cell receptor beta chains from one sample, sequenced in a study of blood T cells in healthy people across ages. One entry per CDR3 protein, called by TCRdb with MiXCR from the 5' RACE reads. This table has 950,000 to 1,200,000 distinct CDR3 sequences, around two fifths appearing once. The specimen sequenced was blood. The receptors shown here come from a man aged 18 to 29 in good health. Both conserved end residues are part of each CDR3. D genes are given only for firm matches. A clone size is listed for some rows: how often the clone was seen (once, few, many), or a class if it is expanded.

cdr3_nt	cdr3_aa	v_call	j_call	clone_size	d_call
TGTGCCAGCAGTTCCCGGACAGTAACTAATGAAAAACTGTTTTTT	CASSSRTVTNEKLFF	TRBV12-3/TRBV12-4	TRBJ1-4	.	.
TGTGCCAGCAGTGGATGGCTAGCGGGGGGCACAGATACGCAGTATTTT	CASSGWLAGGTDTQYF	TRBV12-3/TRBV12-4	TRBJ2-3	.	TRBD2
TGTGCCAGCAAACCTTCGAACACCGGGGAGCTGTTTTTT	CASKPSNTGELFF	TRBV12-3/TRBV12-4	TRBJ2-2	once	.
TGCAGCGCCCCAAGGGGCTTGGGGGGCATGTACAATGAGCAGTTCTTC	CSAPRGLGGMYNEQFF	TRBV29-1	TRBJ2-1	few	.
TGCAGCGTTGAAATGGAGGTCTGGGAGCAGTACTTC	CSVEMEVWEQYF	TRBV29-1	TRBJ2-7	few	.
TGCGCCAGCAGCCAAGAAAGGGGGCCATACAATGAGCAGTTCTTC	CASSQERGPYNEQFF	TRBV4-3	TRBJ2-1	.	TRBD1
TGTGCCAGCGCCAGGGAACGTGGCTACACCTTC	CASARERGYTF	TRBV9	TRBJ1-2	few	.
TGCAGCGTTGGAACAGGGAACTATGGCTACACCTTC	CSVGTGNYGYTF	TRBV29-1	TRBJ1-2	.	.
TGTGCCAGCAGCAATCAGGACAGGAAGGGTAGCAATCAGCCCCAGCATTTT	CASSNQDRKGSNQPQHF	TRBV6-2/TRBV6-3	TRBJ1-5	.	TRBD1
TGTGCCAGCAGTTATGGACAGGCTGAAGCTTTCTTT	CASSYGQAEAFF	TRBV25-1	TRBJ1-1	once	TRBD1
TGTGCCAGCGTTCAGGAGGCCAGCGGGGTGATGGTCTACGAGCAGTACTTC	CASVQEASGVMVYEQYF	TRBV5-5	TRBJ2-7	.	TRBD2
TGTGCCAGCAGACCAACAGATTACACTGAAGCTTTCTTT	CASRPTDYTEAFF	TRBV12-3/TRBV12-4	TRBJ1-1	once	.
TGTGCCAGCAGCTTAGAAGGTCCGGCTTTCTTT	CASSLEGPAFF	TRBV7-9	TRBJ1-1	.	.
TGTGCCAGCAGCTTAGGCTGGAGGGAGCTGTTTTTT	CASSLGWRELFF	TRBV7-9	TRBJ2-2	.	.
TGTGCCAGCAGTTTTAGCAGGTCCGGGGAGCTGTTTTTT	CASSFSRSGELFF	TRBV12-3/TRBV12-4	TRBJ2-2	few	.
TGTGCCAGCAGCCACCCGAACATCCCCTCTAACTATGGCTACACCTTC	CASSHPNIPSNYGYTF	TRBV4-2	TRBJ1-2	few	.
TGCAGTGCTAGTTTAAGGGAGACCCAGTACTTC	CSASLRETQYF	TRBV20-1	TRBJ2-5	many	.
TGTGCCAGCAGTCCCAAGGGGGAGCAGTTCTTC	CASSPKGEQFF	TRBV12-3/TRBV12-4	TRBJ2-1	many	.
TGTGCCAGCAGTCGAAGGGGACAGAGATTCCATGAGACCCAGTACTTC	CASSRRGQRFHETQYF	TRBV6-1	TRBJ2-5	.	TRBD1
TGTGCCAGCAGCCAAGGCACCGGGGATGGCAATCAGCCCCAGCATTTT	CASSQGTGDGNQPQHF	TRBV3-1	TRBJ1-5	few	.
TGCGCCAGCAGTTTGGGATTGGGACAGGGGGCGGTTGAAGCTTTCTTT	CASSLGLGQGAVEAFF	TRBV5-1	TRBJ1-1	.	TRBD1
TGTGCCAGCAGTTTGAGGGGGCAGAAAGAGACCCAGTACTTC	CASSLRGQKETQYF	TRBV28	TRBJ2-5	.	TRBD1
TGTGCCAGCAGCTTCCGGGGTGACTATGGCTACACCTTC	CASSFRGDYGYTF	TRBV28	TRBJ1-2	many	.
TGCGCCAGCAGCCATACTAGATCCGGGTCCTACAATGAGCAGTACTTC	CASSHTRSGSYNEQYF	TRBV5-1	TRBJ2-7	.	.
TGCGCCAGCAGCCAAGAACGGGGGGCGTGGGATGGCTACACCTTC	CASSQERGAWDGYTF	TRBV4-3	TRBJ1-2	.	.
TGCGCCAGCAGCCCTCGCCTACAGGGGAATCAGCCCCAGCATTTT	CASSPRLQGNQPQHF	TRBV4-1	TRBJ1-5	.	TRBD1
TGTGCCAGCAGCCCTAGTGGGGGGGAGGGGAAGGGAACTGAAGCTTTCTTT	CASSPSGGEGKGTEAFF	TRBV9	TRBJ1-1	few	.
TGCAGTGCTCGACAGGGGCCTGAAGCTTTCTTT	CSARQGPEAFF	TRBV20-1	TRBJ1-1	.	TRBD1
TGTGCCAGCAGTAGGGAGTCCTCCGATGAGCAGTTCTTC	CASSRESSDEQFF	TRBV2	TRBJ2-1	few	.
TGTGCCAGCAGCTTCAGTACAGGGGGCGATCCCAAAAACATTCAGTACTTC	CASSFSTGGDPKNIQYF	TRBV5-5	TRBJ2-4	few	TRBD1
TGTGCCATCAGTGGGTACGAGACTAGCGGGGGCCAAGAGACCCAGTACTTC	CAISGYETSGGQETQYF	TRBV10-3	TRBJ2-5	.	TRBD2
TGCGCCAGCAGCGCGGACAGCATGAACACTGAAGTTTTCTTT	CASSADSMNTEVFF	TRBV5-1	TRBJ1-1	.	.
TGTGCCAGCAGCCAAGAAGTAGCGGGTTATCGCAATGAGCAGTTCTTC	CASSQEVAGYRNEQFF	TRBV4-2	TRBJ2-1	.	TRBD2
TGCGCCAGCAGCTTGGGGCAGGAATGGCTTAACACTGAAGCTTTCTTT	CASSLGQEWLNTEAFF	TRBV5-1	TRBJ1-1	.	.
TGCGCCAGCAGCTGGCAGGGGGACACTGAAGCTTTCTTT	CASSWQGDTEAFF	TRBV5-1	TRBJ1-1	.	TRBD1
TGTGCCAGCAGTTCCCGCGGGGACTCCGCCACCGGGGAGCTGTTTTTT	CASSSRGDSATGELFF	TRBV6-5	TRBJ2-2	.	.
TGCACCAACAGCCAAGCGGCAGGGCGGGCAGATACGCAGTATTTT	CTNSQAAGRADTQYF	TRBV4-3	TRBJ2-3	.	.
TGTGCCAGCAGCGTTGACAGGGGCCAGGCTTTCTTT	CASSVDRGQAFF	TRBV7-2	TRBJ1-1	.	TRBD1
TGTGCCAGCAGGGGAGGGGATGAGCAGTTCTTC	CASRGGDEQFF	TRBV14	TRBJ2-1	.	TRBD2
TGCGCCAGCAGCTTGGGGCGAAGACTAGCGGGAGAGGGAGAGACCCAGTACTTC	CASSLGRRLAGEGETQYF	TRBV5-1	TRBJ2-5	many	TRBD2
TGCGCCAGCAGCTTGGAATCTCGGGTCGGCGAGCAGTACTTC	CASSLESRVGEQYF	TRBV5-1	TRBJ2-7	.	.
TGTGCTAGTGGTTCAGAGGACAGAGGGAATGAGCAGTACTTC	CASGSEDRGNEQYF	TRBV12-5	TRBJ2-5	once	.